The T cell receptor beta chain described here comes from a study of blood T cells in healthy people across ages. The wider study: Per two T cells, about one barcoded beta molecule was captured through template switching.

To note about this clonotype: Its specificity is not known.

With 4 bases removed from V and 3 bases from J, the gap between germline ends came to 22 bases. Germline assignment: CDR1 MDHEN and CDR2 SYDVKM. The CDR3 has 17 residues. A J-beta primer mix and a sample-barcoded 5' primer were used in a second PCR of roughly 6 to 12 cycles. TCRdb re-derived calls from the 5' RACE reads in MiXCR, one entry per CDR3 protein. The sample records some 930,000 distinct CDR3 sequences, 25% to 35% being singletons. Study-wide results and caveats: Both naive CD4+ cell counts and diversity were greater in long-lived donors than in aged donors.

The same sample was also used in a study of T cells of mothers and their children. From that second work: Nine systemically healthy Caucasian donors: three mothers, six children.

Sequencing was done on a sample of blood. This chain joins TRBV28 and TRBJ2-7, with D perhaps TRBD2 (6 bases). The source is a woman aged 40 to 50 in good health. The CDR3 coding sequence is TGTGCCAGCAGTTCCATCGGGACTCACGAATTTGTCTACGAGCAGTACTTC. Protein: CASSSIGTHEFVYEQYF. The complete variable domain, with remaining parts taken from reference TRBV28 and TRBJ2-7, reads DVKVTQSSRYLVKRTGEKVFLECVQDMDHENMFWYRQDPGLGLRLIYFSYDVKMKEKGDIPEGYSVSREKKERFSLILESASTNQTSMYLCASSSIGTHEFVYEQYFGPGTRLTVT.